The clone carrying this TCR beta chain came up a few times. Researchers prepared the TCRbeta library using unique molecular identifiers, the study reports. TCRdb called the PCR reads again in MiXCR, with one record for every CDR3 protein. The sample has nearly 400,000 distinct CDR3 sequences, approximately 20% seen once. These data belong to a study of T-cell reconstitution after alpha-beta-depleted transplantation in children. The CDR3 is made up of 14 amino acids. Trimming shortened V by 1 base and J by 7 bases, and 10 bases separated the two germline ends. The chain has TRBV12-3 or TRBV12-4 and TRBJ1-4; the D gene is possibly TRBD1 (5 bases). The source of this sequence is a human donor who donated a stem cell graft to a child with acute myeloid leukemia. This specimen was PBMCs from the stem cell graft donor, taken from the stem cell graft. CDR3 amino acids: CASSLGGDAEKLFF. The CDR3 DNA follows: TGTGCCAGCAGTTTAGGGGGGGACGCTGAAAAACTGTTTTTT.